A single sample gave rise to the 9 T cell receptor beta chains below, sequenced in a study of blood T cell repertoires in COVID-19. The method was immunoSEQ multiplex PCR; TCRdb's version includes in-frame clones alone and lacks a portion of them. The table lists about 250,000 clones, 85% of them singletons. The sequenced sample consisted of PBMCs or T cells enriched from blood (not recorded which). The source is a woman aged 50 to 60 with acute COVID-19.

V and J are TRBV7-2 and TRBJ1-5; 7 nucleotides line up with TRBD1. Trimming removed 1 base from V and 0 bases from J; junction bases left unmatched: 9. The CDR3 is 18 amino acids. CDR1 is SGHTA and CDR2 is FQGNSA in the germline V gene. CDR3 coding DNA: TGTGCCAGCAGCTTAGGGGTCGGGACAGCTTATAGCAATCAGCCCCAGCATTTT. Protein sequence: CASSLGVGTAYSNQPQHF.

The chain links TRBV7-3 to TRBJ2-1, with 9 bases fitting TRBD2. CDR3 length equals 19 residues. Germline V gives CDR1 SGHTA, CDR2 FQGTGA. J was trimmed by 0 bases and V by 8 bases; bases with no gene match: 17. This CDR3 reads CASSPQGSGGKDSYNEQFF. The DNA for the CDR3 is TGTGCCAGCTCCCCCCAGGGTAGCGGGGGAAAAGACTCCTACAATGAGCAGTTCTTC.

The chain links TRBV18 to TRBJ2-1, with 8 bases aligning to TRBD1. This CDR3 comprises 13 residues. Losses at the gene ends were 8 bases for V and 8 bases for J; bases not matched to a gene: 8. Germline V gene data show CDR1 as KGHSH and CDR2 as LQKENI. The CDR3 DNA is TGTGCCAGCACAGTATTGACAGGGGATGAGCAGTTCTTC. It translates to CASTVLTGDEQFF.

This clone was detected a few times. J is TRBJ1-2 and V is TRBV3-1 (or the pseudogene TRBV3-2); 10 bases are a match to TRBD1. CDR1 and CDR2 (germline): LGHDT, YNNKEL (reference sequence). CDR3 length: 13 residues. The trim removed 8 bases at V and 4 bases at J, leaving 4 bases unmatched. Here the CDR3 reads CASGGTGAYGYTF. The CDR3 coding sequence is TGTGCCAGCGGGGGGACAGGGGCCTATGGCTACACCTTC.

V and J are TRBV29-1 and TRBJ2-1; 7 bases are a match to TRBD1. Trimming cost V 3 bases and J 13 bases; bases outside gene matches: 15. Per the germline V gene, CDR1 is SQVTM and CDR2 is ANQGSEA. The CDR3 has 14 residues. The CDR3 loop reads CSVEEQGYGRGQFF. The DNA of the CDR3 is TGCAGCGTTGAGGAACAGGGGTACGGAAGGGGACAGTTCTTC.

This clone appeared a few times. The chain employs TRBV18 and TRBJ1-4; D might be TRBD1 (6 bases). This CDR3 contains 14 residues. Germline loops: CDR1 KGHSH, CDR2 LQKENI. V was shortened by 2 bases and J by 6 bases, with 10 bases between the two germline ends. The CDR3 DNA is TGTGCCAGCTCACCAGGGACAACCGATGAAAAACTGTTTTTT. This translates into CASSPGTTDEKLFF.

This sequence joins TRBV6-6 and TRBJ1-2; D is ambiguous. This CDR3 region has 12 residues. The V end lost 7 bases, the J end lost 7 bases, and 13 bases lay between the germline ends. Germline V gives CDR1 MNHNY, CDR2 SVGAGI (reference sequence). Here the CDR3 DNA reads TGTGCCAGCACCTCATGGGAGGTTGGCTACACCTTC. Its translation is CASTSWEVGYTF.

This rearrangement joins TRBV4-1 to TRBJ1-5; 8 bases map to TRBD1. The V gene end was trimmed by 4 bases and the J gene end by 5 bases; junction bases not matched to a gene: 4. CDR1 and CDR2 (germline): MGHRA, YSYEKL. This CDR3 contains 14 residues. The CDR3: CASSLGQGDQPQHF. CDR3 coding DNA: TGCGCCAGCAGCCTCGGACAGGGCGATCAGCCCCAGCATTTT.

The gene calls are TRBV10-3 and TRBJ2-1; 7 bases map to TRBD1. The CDR3 sequence is 14 residues long. The V gene's germline CDR1 is ENHRY and CDR2 SYGVKD. Germline trimming cut 7 bases from V and 9 bases from J; bases unmatched to any gene: 12. As DNA, the CDR3 is TGTGCCATCACCGAGAGGACAGGCATTGGTGAGCAGTTCTTC. Translation gives CAITERTGIGEQFF.